This is a list of T cell receptor beta chains from one sample in a study of OX40 agonist ivuxolimab in advanced cancers. Only in-frame clones appear in the TCRdb table, and some are missing; sequencing was by immunoSEQ multiplex PCR. The table has some 45,000 clones, approximately 86% seen once. The sequences come from CD4+ or CD8+ T cells sorted from blood, collected in a trial of the OX40 agonist ivuxolimab. The source is an adult with an advanced solid tumor such as melanoma, head and neck, liver or kidney cancer. The CDR3 runs from the conserved cysteine through the conserved F or W. The D gene is left open where the match is weak. Expanded clones are given a class, and other clones once, few, many or no size at all.

d_call	j_call	clone_size	v_call	cdr3_nt	cdr3_aa
.	TRBJ1-2	.	TRBV27	TGTGCCAGCAGTTTATCGGGGGCAGTCTATGGCTACACCTTC	CASSLSGAVYGYTF
.	TRBJ1-1	.	TRBV13	TGTGCCAGCAGCGTAGGCAAGGGCGGGGTGAACACTGAAGCTTTCTTT	CASSVGKGGVNTEAFF
.	TRBJ2-7	.	TRBV19	TGTGCCAGTAGTAGTGCTTTGGAGGGTAAATACGAGCAGTACTTC	CASSSALEGKYEQYF
.	TRBJ1-5	once	TRBV10-3	TGTGCCATCAGTTCAGGCGGGGAAGGTCAGCCCCAGCATTTT	CAISSGGEGQPQHF
.	TRBJ2-5	.	TRBV2	TGTGCCAGCCGGACAGATCAAGAGACCCAGTACTTC	CASRTDQETQYF
.	TRBJ2-7	.	TRBV18	TGTGCCAGCTCACCAACAGTAGTAGACGAGCAGTACTTC	CASSPTVVDEQYF
.	TRBJ2-7	.	TRBV11-2	TGTGCCAGTAGAGAGGGGGCGGGAAGGGGCGAGCAGTACTTC	CASREGAGRGEQYF
.	TRBJ1-5	.	TRBV2	TGTGCCAGCAGTGAGGGGGTCCTTAGCAATCAGCCCCAGCATTTT	CASSEGVLSNQPQHF
TRBD1	TRBJ2-7	.	TRBV10-3	TGTGCCATCAATGACAGGGGCGACGAGCAGTACTTC	CAINDRGDEQYF
.	TRBJ2-5	.	TRBV6-6	TGTGCCAGCAGTTACTCGAACACCCAAGAGACCCAGTACTTC	CASSYSNTQETQYF
.	TRBJ2-1	.	TRBV2	TGTGCCAGCAGTGGTGGGTTCGGGGACAATGAGCAGTTCTTC	CASSGGFGDNEQFF
TRBD1	TRBJ1-1	.	TRBV9	TGTGCCAGCAGCGTAGTTGGACAGGGGGGTGAAGCTTTCTTT	CASSVVGQGGEAFF
.	TRBJ2-7	.	TRBV4-1	TGCGCCAGCAGCCAAGGGAGCGGAAAACAGGGCCACTACGAGCAGTACTTC	CASSQGSGKQGHYEQYF
.	TRBJ1-1	.	TRBV5-1	TGCGCCAGCAGCTTGTCGGTCCGACCCGGCAGGTTGAACACTGAAGCTTTCTTT	CASSLSVRPGRLNTEAFF
.	TRBJ2-1	.	TRBV29-1	TGCAGCGTAGAGACAGAAAGTAACAATGAGCAGTTCTTC	CSVETESNNEQFF
.	TRBJ1-4	.	TRBV5-1	TGCGCCAGCAGCTCTACTACAACTAATGAAAAACTGTTTTTT	CASSSTTTNEKLFF
TRBD1	TRBJ2-1	.	TRBV10-3	TGTGCCATCGGTGAGTTACAGGGGGCGATGAATGAGCAGTTCTTC	CAIGELQGAMNEQFF
.	TRBJ1-3	.	TRBV27	TGTGCCACCACATCCGGGGAAATTATTGGAAACACCATATATTTT	CATTSGEIIGNTIYF
.	TRBJ1-6	.	TRBV7-3	TGTGCCAGCAGCTTAGCGGGTGTAGCGAGGGAACTCCACTTT	CASSLAGVARELHF
TRBD2	TRBJ2-7	.	TRBV5-4	TGTGCCAGCAGCTTGTCCGGACTAGCGGCCTACGAGCAGTACTTC	CASSLSGLAAYEQYF
TRBD2	TRBJ2-7	.	TRBV11-1	TGTGCCAGCAGCCACCCAACTAGCGGGACGGATGAGCAGTACTTC	CASSHPTSGTDEQYF
.	TRBJ1-1	.	TRBV7-3	TGTGCCAGCAGCTCAAGCCCAGGGAGCACTGAAGCTTTCTTT	CASSSSPGSTEAFF
.	TRBJ1-1	.	TRBV10-3	TGTGCCACCGAGAAGGGGTGGGGACGGGACACTGAAGCTTTCTTT	CATEKGWGRDTEAFF
TRBD1	TRBJ2-3	.	TRBV30	TGTGCCTGGAGTGTAAACGACAGGGGCTTTCAGTATTTT	CAWSVNDRGFQYF
.	TRBJ1-6	.	TRBV7-9	TGTGCCAGCAGCTTCCCAGGGAATTCACCCCTCCACTTT	CASSFPGNSPLHF
TRBD2	TRBJ2-5	.	TRBV28	TGTGCCAGCGGAGCCGGGACTAGCCACCCTGGGACCCAGTACTTC	CASGAGTSHPGTQYF
.	TRBJ2-2	.	TRBV9	TGTGCCAGCAGCGTCGGGCGGGGGAACACCGGGGAGCTGTTTTTT	CASSVGRGNTGELFF
.	TRBJ1-2	.	TRBV7-9	TGTGCCAGCAGCTCTTGGACGGACAACTATGGCTACACCTTC	CASSSWTDNYGYTF
TRBD2	TRBJ2-1	.	TRBV15	TGTGCCACCAGCAGAGATACGGGGGGCAATGAGCAGTTCTTC	CATSRDTGGNEQFF
.	TRBJ2-7	.	TRBV15	TGTGCCACCAGCAGATGGGGGACCTACGAGCAGTACTTC	CATSRWGTYEQYF
.	TRBJ2-3	.	TRBV6-5	TGTGCCAGCAGAGCAGGGTTGACTACGCAGTATTTT	CASRAGLTTQYF
TRBD2	TRBJ2-5	.	TRBV12-5	TGTGCTAGTGGTTTGGGGGGGGGTTTTGAGACCCAGTACTTC	CASGLGGGFETQYF
TRBD2	TRBJ2-1	.	TRBV12-5	TGTGCTAGTGGCCCTAGCGGTAGATTTTACAATGAGCAGTTCTTC	CASGPSGRFYNEQFF
.	TRBJ1-2	once	TRBV9	TGTGCCAGCAGCGTAGGGAGATATGGCTACACCTTC	CASSVGRYGYTF
.	TRBJ2-2	once	TRBV19	TGTGCCAGTAGTCCCTCCCAGGGGTCCGGGGAGCTGTTTTTT	CASSPSQGSGELFF